The entry that follows covers one T cell receptor beta chain sequence. The antigen remains undetermined. These data originate in a study of cytomegalovirus exposure and HLA in healthy donors. The CDR3 loop spans 15 amino acids. The germline V gene encodes CDR1 MDHEN and CDR2 SYDVKM. Trimming removed 3 bases from V and 3 bases from J; junction bases left unmatched: 7. The PCR was carried out with 60 Vbeta primers and 13 Jbeta primers. Profiling relied on immunoSEQ multiplex PCR, and the TCRdb table lists in-frame clones only, not all of them. The sample carries around 65,000 clones, roughly 75% recorded once. Study-wide points: A prior analysis recorded that most TCR beta V segments were productive about 90% or about 30% of the time.

The chain has TRBV28 and TRBJ2-7; 8 bases match TRBD2. This TCR was sampled from a young woman in good health and CMV-seropositive. The sample taken for sequencing was PBMCs. In DNA form, the CDR3 reads TGTGCCAGCAGTTTGCGGACTAGCAGTGACTACGAGCAGTACTTC. Translated, it gives CASSLRTSSDYEQYF.